These 16 T cell receptor beta chains were sequenced from one sample in a study of cytomegalovirus exposure and HLA in healthy donors. Repertoires were generated with immunoSEQ multiplex PCR, while TCRdb's copy carries only in-frame clones and drops some. The table includes 110,000 to 150,000 clones, roughly 93% detected once. Source material: PBMCs. These TCRs come from a man aged 18 to 35 in good health and CMV-seropositive.

J is TRBJ2-7 and V is TRBV5-1, with D perhaps matching TRBD2 (5 bases). The CDR3 spans 14 residues. V lost 2 bases and J lost 3, with 12 bases in between. Germline V CDR1 and CDR2: SGHRS, YFSETQ. This CDR3 reads CASSFYEGLYEQYF. CDR3 nucleotide sequence: TGCGCCAGCAGCTTCTACGAGGGCCTCTACGAGCAGTACTTC. The full variable domain, with the rest looked up from reference TRBV5-1 and TRBJ2-7, is KAGVTQTPRYLIKTRGQQVTLSCSPISGHRSVSWYQQTPGQGLQFLFEYFSETQRNKGNFPGRFSGRQFSNSRSEMNVSTLELGDSALYLCASSFYEGLYEQYFGPGTRLTVT.

The genes are TRBV2 and TRBJ2-1; D possibly corresponds to TRBD1 (5 bases). Trimming stripped 5 bases from V and 7 bases from J, with 9 bases between. Germline-derived CDR1 and CDR2 are SNHLY and FYNNEI. The CDR3 spans 12 residues. The CDR3 here is CASSLTENEQFF. The DNA for the CDR3 is TGTGCCAGCAGTTTGACAGAGAATGAGCAGTTCTTC.

The chain combines TRBV30 with TRBJ2-6; 9 bases agree with TRBD1. CDR1 and CDR2 (germline): GTSNPN, SVGIG (reference sequence). J was trimmed by 0 bases and V by 2 bases; bases with no gene match: 8. CDR3 length: 18 amino acids. The CDR3 nucleotides are TGTGCCTGGAGTTTCCCGGGACAGGGTCTCTCTGGGGCCAACGTCCTGACTTTC. It encodes CAWSFPGQGLSGANVLTF.

The V gene is TRBV4-1, the J gene TRBJ2-1; D ambiguous. The CDR3 length is 12 residues. CDR1 MGHRA and CDR2 YSYEKL come from the germline V gene. Trimming pared 1 base from V and 9 bases from J, leaving 7 bases between. Written as DNA, the CDR3 is TGCGCCAGCAGCCAAGTACGCGGTGAGCAGTTCTTC. It yields the protein CASSQVRGEQFF.

The chain uses TRBV10-2 and TRBJ2-7; 7 bases match TRBD1. This CDR3 is 14 amino acids long. Germline V gene sequence: CDR1 WSHSY, CDR2 SAAADI. V lost 3 bases and J lost 2; bases outside the gene matches: 4. This CDR3 reads CASSEWDRPYEQYF. The CDR3 DNA reads as TGCGCCAGCAGTGAATGGGACAGACCCTACGAGCAGTACTTC.

This chain connects TRBV5-1 to TRBJ1-4; possibly TRBD1 for D (5 bases). The CDR3 contains 21 residues. The germline V gene encodes CDR1 SGHRS and CDR2 YFSETQ. V was trimmed by 0 bases and J by 5 bases, leaving 29 bases between them. The chain's CDR3 is CASSLGPNTGLDWGMNEKLFF. The CDR3 bases are TGCGCCAGCAGCTTGGGACCCAATACAGGTTTGGATTGGGGCATGAATGAAAAACTGTTTTTT.

V is TRBV28 and J is TRBJ2-2; no reliable D call. Per germline, CDR1 MDHEN and CDR2 SYDVKM. The CDR3 totals 16 residues. The V and J ends lost 5 bases and 0 bases respectively, with 13 bases between them. In DNA form, the CDR3 reads TGTGCCAGCAGTCCCCGAGAGGAGCCGAACACCGGGGAGCTGTTTTTT. This gives the protein CASSPREEPNTGELFF.

The V gene is TRBV5-1, the J gene TRBJ2-1, with TRBD2 matching 9 bases. CDR3 length: 15 residues. Germline V gene sequence: CDR1 SGHRS, CDR2 YFSETQ. V gave up 2 bases and J gave up 9 bases; unmatched junction bases: 9. For the CDR3, the DNA is TGCGCCAGCAGCTTCAAGGCGGGAGGGCAGGTTGAGCAGTTCTTC. Translation: CASSFKAGGQVEQFF.

The gene calls are TRBV12-5 and TRBJ2-1; TRBD2 matches 9 bases. This CDR3 comprises 14 residues. Trimming took 3 bases from V and 8 from J; bases not matched to a gene: 5. Germline-derived CDR1 and CDR2 are LGHNT and FRNRAP. The CDR3 reads CASGFSGRTDEQFF. The CDR3 bases are TGTGCTAGTGGTTTTAGCGGGAGAACTGATGAGCAGTTCTTC.

The chain joins TRBV7-3 to TRBJ2-1, with 11 bases identical to TRBD2. V lost 5 bases, J lost 13 bases, and 4 bases stayed unmatched. This CDR3 spans 12 amino acids. Germline-derived CDR1 and CDR2 are SGHTA and FQGTGA. The CDR3 sequence: CASSPTSGSQFF. The DNA of the CDR3 is TGTGCCAGCAGCCCCACTAGCGGGAGCCAGTTCTTC.

The chain carries TRBV5-1 and TRBJ2-1; 14 nucleotides agree with TRBD2. This CDR3 has 15 amino acids. Germline CDR1 SGHRS, CDR2 YFSETQ. V was pared by 3 bases and J by 8 bases, with 4 bases of the junction left unmatched. As DNA, the CDR3 is TGCGCCAGCAGCTCAACGGGACTAGCGGGAGATGAGCAGTTCTTC. Translated, it gives CASSSTGLAGDEQFF.

The J gene is TRBJ1-1, the V gene TRBV28; perhaps TRBD1 as D (6 bases). This CDR3 contains 14 residues. The V end was cut by 2 bases, the J end by 4 bases, with 11 bases between. Germline values: CDR1 MDHEN, CDR2 SYDVKM. The chain's CDR3 is CASSLPRGPTEAFF. In DNA, the CDR3 is TGTGCCAGCAGTTTACCCAGGGGTCCCACTGAAGCTTTCTTT.

The chain carries TRBV5-1 and TRBJ2-5; D is ambiguous. Germline CDR1 and CDR2: SGHRS and YFSETQ. The V end was cut by 0 bases, the J end by 2 bases, with 14 bases between. The CDR3 has 16 amino acids. CDR3 protein: CASSLDRRVEQETQYF. CDR3 coding DNA: TGCGCCAGCAGCTTGGATAGGAGAGTGGAACAAGAGACCCAGTACTTC.

The chain combines TRBV10-3 with TRBJ2-7, with 9 bases that match TRBD1. This CDR3 contains 14 residues. Per the germline V gene, CDR1 is ENHRY and CDR2 is SYGVKD. Trimming at V came to 3 bases and at J to 2 bases, leaving 2 bases not matched to a gene. The CDR3 region has the DNA TGTGCCATCAGTGAACAGGGGGCGACCTACGAGCAGTACTTC. Translating gives CAISEQGATYEQYF.

The chain has TRBV29-1 and TRBJ1-2; maybe TRBD1 (5 bases). The V end was cut by 6 bases, the J end by 8 bases, with 22 bases between. Looked up from germline, CDR1 is SQVTM and CDR2 is ANQGSEA. The length of the CDR3 is 14 residues. In nucleotides, the CDR3 is TGCAGCGTCCTACCGCGGGGCCGAACTGGGGGCTACACCTTC. Encoded protein: CSVLPRGRTGGYTF.

The rearrangement uses TRBV7-2 and TRBJ2-7, with D unresolved. The germline CDR1 and CDR2 sequences are SGHTA and FQGNSA. Trimming removed 6 bases from V and 4 bases from J, with 10 bases in between. The CDR3 has 12 amino acids. The CDR3 DNA reads as TGTGCCAGCAGTCCCCAGAGGTACGAGCAGTACTTC. This codes for CASSPQRYEQYF.